Below, 3 T cell receptor beta chains from the same sample are listed, as sequenced in a study of immune evolution from preneoplasia to lung adenocarcinoma. Generated by immunoSEQ multiplex PCR, the TCRdb table keeps only in-frame clones and is missing some. Of about 4,600 clones listed, 85% are singletons. Source material: FFPE invasive lung adenocarcinoma tissue. These TCRs come from a person aged 45-60 years with lung adenocarcinoma.

The chain has TRBV2 and TRBJ2-5; TRBD1 matches 8 bases. V was pared by 4 bases and J by 4 bases, with 2 bases of the junction left unmatched. In germline, CDR1 is SNHLY, CDR2 FYNNEI. This CDR3 has 13 residues. This chain's CDR3 is CASSGDRGETQYF. The CDR3 DNA reads TGTGCCAGCAGTGGAGACAGGGGAGAGACCCAGTACTTC.

The chain recombines TRBV7-6 with TRBJ1-1; weak D call: TRBD1 (5 bases). Trimming shortened V by 5 bases and J by 4 bases, and 23 bases separated the two germline ends. Germline loops: CDR1 SGHVS, CDR2 FNYEAQ. The CDR3 runs 17 residues. CDR3 region: CASSVESGMGGGTEAFF. The CDR3 bases are TGTGCCAGCAGCGTAGAGTCTGGTATGGGGGGAGGCACTGAAGCTTTCTTT.

V usage is TRBV29-1 and J usage is TRBJ2-3; 9 bases fit TRBD2. This CDR3 has 15 residues. Germline trimming cut 7 bases from V and 4 bases from J; bases unmatched to any gene: 12. Germline values: CDR1 SQVTM, CDR2 ANQGSEA. The CDR3 sequence: CSAGGGAGGSDTQYF. The CDR3 bases are TGCAGCGCCGGCGGGGGGGCGGGAGGATCAGATACGCAGTATTTT.